A single sample is the source of the 31 T cell receptor beta chains below, sequenced in a study of OX40 agonist ivuxolimab in advanced cancers. Sequenced by immunoSEQ multiplex PCR; TCRdb stores in-frame clones only, minus some. Of 55,000 to 65,000 clones listed, just under 90% are singletons. The material sequenced was CD4+ or CD8+ T cells sorted from blood, taken in a trial of the OX40 agonist ivuxolimab. These receptors all come from an adult with an advanced solid tumor such as melanoma, head and neck, liver or kidney cancer.

The CDR3 DNA reads TGTGCCAGCAGCTTAGAGGGGAATAGCAATCAGCCCCAGCATTTT. It specifies CASSLEGNSNQPQHF. The chain combines TRBV11-2 with TRBJ1-5; D is unclear. The CDR3 loop spans 15 amino acids. The germline gives CDR1 SGHAT, CDR2 FQNNGV. V was pared by 0 bases and J by 0 bases, with 6 bases between.

This chain connects TRBV7-9 to TRBJ2-7, with D perhaps TRBD1 (5 bases). The CDR3 contains 12 residues. Trimming pared 2 bases from V and 4 bases from J, leaving 6 bases between. The germline V gene encodes CDR1 SEHNR and CDR2 FQNEAQ (reference sequence). The CDR3 coding sequence is TGTGCCAGCAGCTTACAGGGATACGAGCAGTACTTC. It specifies CASSLQGYEQYF.

This chain uses TRBV7-6 with TRBJ1-4; 11 nucleotides agree with TRBD1. The CDR3 is 19 amino acids. Germline V gene sequence: CDR1 SGHVS, CDR2 FNYEAQ. V shed 5 bases and J 1 base; nucleotides not matched to a gene: 12. CDR3 residues: CASSPRKGQGAGTNEKLFF. The CDR3 DNA reads as TGTGCCAGCAGCCCGAGGAAAGGACAGGGGGCTGGAACTAATGAAAAACTGTTTTTT.

The V and J genes are TRBV7-8 and TRBJ1-4; 7 positions match TRBD1. In germline, CDR1 is SGHVS, CDR2 FQNEAQ. This CDR3 is built from 14 residues. Trimming cost V 5 bases and J 4 bases; bases outside gene matches: 4. The CDR3 DNA is TGTGCCAGCAGCAGGACAGGTTTTAATGAAAAACTGTTTTTT. Translated: CASSRTGFNEKLFF.

V usage is TRBV14 and J usage is TRBJ1-5, with D perhaps matching TRBD1 (6 bases). The germline V gene has CDR1 SGHDN and CDR2 FVKESK. The CDR3 contains 16 residues. The ends were cut back, 3 bases at V and 3 bases at J, with 15 bases in the middle. The CDR3 nucleotides are TGTGCCAGCAGCCACACCGGGACAAAGATCAATCAGCCCCAGCATTTT. This translates into CASSHTGTKINQPQHF.

This chain joins TRBV7-3 and TRBJ2-2; D gene ambiguous. This CDR3 has 12 amino acids. Germline CDR1 SGHTA, CDR2 FQGTGA. With 4 bases removed from V and 0 bases from J, the gap between germline ends came to 0 bases. CDR3 loop: CASSSNTGELFF. The DNA of the CDR3 is TGTGCCAGCAGCTCGAACACCGGGGAGCTGTTTTTT.

This rearrangement joins TRBV7-6 to TRBJ2-3; 8 bases are a match to TRBD2. CDR3 length: 17 amino acids. Germline loops: CDR1 SGHVS, CDR2 FNYEAQ. Trimming took 4 bases from V and 2 from J; bases not matched to a gene: 11. CDR3 protein: CASSSSNGLAPTDTQYF. The CDR3, as DNA: TGTGCCAGCAGCTCAAGTAACGGACTAGCCCCCACAGATACGCAGTATTTT.

The chain couples TRBV19 to TRBJ2-1; TRBD2 might be the D (5 bases). Trimming stripped 4 bases from V and 9 bases from J, with 16 bases between. This CDR3 spans 14 amino acids. Per the germline V gene, CDR1 is LNHDA and CDR2 is SQIVND (reference sequence). CDR3 nucleotide sequence: TGTGCCAGTAGTAATTGGCCCCTTGGAGGTGAGCAGTTCTTC. It specifies CASSNWPLGGEQFF.

This rearrangement joins TRBV5-4 to TRBJ1-1; D unclear. V was cut by 1 base and J by 2 bases, with 3 bases left in between. The CDR3 spans 12 residues. Per the germline V gene, CDR1 is SGHNT and CDR2 is YYREEE (reference sequence). As DNA, the CDR3 is TGTGCCAGCAGCTTGATAAACACTGAAGCTTTCTTT. This gives the protein CASSLINTEAFF.

This chain uses TRBV10-3 with TRBJ1-2, with 9 bases matching TRBD1. Trimming at V came to 4 bases and at J to 2 bases, leaving 5 bases not matched to a gene. Germline CDR1 reads ENHRY; CDR2 reads SYGVKD. The CDR3 contains 15 residues. CDR3 DNA sequence: TGTGCCATCAGTGGTACAGGGGGCACGAACTATGGCTACACCTTC. It is translated as CAISGTGGTNYGYTF.

This chain links TRBV5-1 with TRBJ1-1; unclear D gene. V dropped 2 bases and J dropped 4 bases, with 15 bases sitting between them. Germline CDR1 reads SGHRS; CDR2 reads YFSETQ. The CDR3 has 15 residues. The CDR3 region has the DNA TGCGCCAGCAGCTTCAACAGCATAGAGGGCACTGAAGCTTTCTTT. Residues: CASSFNSIEGTEAFF.

The V call is TRBV4-2, the J call TRBJ1-3; a weak D match, TRBD1 (5 bases). The CDR3 is 16 residues long. V dropped 2 bases and J dropped 3 bases, with 14 bases sitting between them. Germline CDR1 and CDR2: LGHNA and YNFKEQ. For the CDR3, the DNA is TGTGCCAGCAGCCAAAAGGGGAGGGGCAATGGAAACACCATATATTTT. It encodes CASSQKGRGNGNTIYF.

The chain has TRBV6-5 and TRBJ1-4, with TRBD1 as a possible D gene (6 bases). The germline gives CDR1 MNHEY, CDR2 SVGAGI. The V end lost 4 bases, the J end lost 8 bases, and 17 bases lay between the germline ends. The CDR3 runs to 15 residues. The CDR3 DNA follows: TGTGCCAGCAGTTCGGCCAAAAATAGGGGGGAAAAACTGTTTTTT. As protein: CASSSAKNRGEKLFF.

The V gene is TRBV19, the J gene TRBJ1-2; D not certain. The V gene lost 7 bases and the J gene lost 2 bases, with 17 bases spanning the gap. Germline lookup yields CDR1 LNHDA and CDR2 SQIVND (reference sequence). This CDR3 spans 15 amino acids. The CDR3 DNA reads TGTGCCAGTATGGGGTTGATGTGGGAGAACTATGGCTACACCTTC. This gives the protein CASMGLMWENYGYTF.

This clone was seen a few times. The chain employs TRBV5-4 and TRBJ1-4; a weak D match, TRBD1 (6 bases). This CDR3 region has 15 residues. Trimming cost V 3 bases and J 3 bases, with 12 bases left between them. Germline values: CDR1 SGHNT, CDR2 YYREEE (reference sequence). The DNA of the CDR3 is TGTGCCAGCAGCTCCCGGGACACGGCTAATGAAAAACTGTTTTTT. This gives the protein CASSSRDTANEKLFF. Filled out from reference TRBV5-4 and TRBJ1-4, the complete variable domain reads ETGVTQSPTHLIKTRGQQVTLRCSSQSGHNTVSWYQQALGQGPQFIFQYYREEENGRGNFPPRFSGLQFPNYSSELNVNALELDDSALYLCASSSRDTANEKLFFGSGTQLSVL.

The genes are TRBV11-2 and TRBJ2-3, with D possibly matching TRBD2 (6 bases). The germline gives CDR1 SGHAT, CDR2 FQNNGV. Trimming stripped 3 bases from V and 1 base from J, with 11 bases between. This CDR3 contains 15 residues. The CDR3 bases are TGTGCCAGCAGCTTTGGCGGGATAGGCACAGATACGCAGTATTTT. Protein sequence: CASSFGGIGTDTQYF.

V gene TRBV19 combines with J gene TRBJ2-5, with TRBD2 as a possible D gene (5 bases). The ends were cut back, 5 bases at V and 2 bases at J, with 9 bases in the middle. The CDR3 is made up of 13 amino acids. Germline V lookup: CDR1 LNHDA, CDR2 SQIVND (reference sequence). The CDR3 sequence: CASSSTRQETQYF. The CDR3, as DNA: TGTGCCAGTAGTTCCACTAGACAAGAGACCCAGTACTTC.

This rearrangement joins TRBV18 to TRBJ2-7; tentatively, D is TRBD1 or TRBD2 (5 bases each). The CDR3 extends over 16 amino acids. V was cut by 2 bases and J by 4 bases, with 18 bases left in between. Germline V lookup: CDR1 KGHSH, CDR2 LQKENI. The CDR3: CASSPFGQSGGYEQYF. The CDR3 bases are TGTGCCAGCTCACCATTCGGTCAGTCTGGGGGTTACGAGCAGTACTTC.

The J gene is TRBJ1-1, the V gene TRBV18; 8 nucleotides align to TRBD1. Germline lookup yields CDR1 KGHSH and CDR2 LQKENI. The V gene end was trimmed by 3 bases and the J gene end by 11 bases; junction bases not matched to a gene: 11. This CDR3 has 14 amino acids. CDR3: CASSPGTGVRKAFF. In nucleotides, the CDR3 is TGTGCCAGCTCACCGGGGACAGGCGTTCGAAAGGCTTTCTTT.

The J gene is TRBJ2-7, the V gene TRBV5-1, with 10 bases identical to TRBD2. Germline loops: CDR1 SGHRS, CDR2 YFSETQ. V lost 0 bases and J lost 9; bases outside the gene matches: 6. This CDR3 spans 14 amino acids. CDR3 sequence: CASSLELAGVGQYF. CDR3 nucleotide sequence: TGCGCCAGCAGCTTGGAGCTAGCGGGAGTCGGGCAGTACTTC. Using reference TRBV5-1 and TRBJ2-7 for the parts outside the CDR3, the full variable domain is KAGVTQTPRYLIKTRGQQVTLSCSPISGHRSVSWYQQTPGQGLQFLFEYFSETQRNKGNFPGRFSGRQFSNSRSEMNVSTLELGDSALYLCASSLELAGVGQYFGPGTRLTVT.

The chain is built from TRBV10-3 and TRBJ1-5; D call uncertain. The CDR3 runs to 16 residues. V shed 0 bases and J shed 3 bases, with 12 bases lying between them. Germline-derived CDR1 and CDR2 are ENHRY and SYGVKD. CDR3 loop: CAISESRSATNQPQHF. The CDR3 DNA sequence: TGTGCCATCAGTGAGTCAAGGTCCGCTACCAATCAGCCCCAGCATTTT.

This chain joins TRBV28 and TRBJ1-5; 8 bases match TRBD1. Per the germline V gene, CDR1 is MDHEN and CDR2 is SYDVKM. The CDR3 is made up of 15 amino acids. V trimming: 3 bases; J trimming: 7 bases; junction bases outside the gene matches: 8. CDR3 region: CASSLGGQGRQPQHF. As DNA, the CDR3 is TGTGCCAGCAGTTTGGGTGGACAGGGACGACAGCCCCAGCATTTT. Complete variable domain (other parts from reference TRBV28 and TRBJ1-5): DVKVTQSSRYLVKRTGEKVFLECVQDMDHENMFWYRQDPGLGLRLIYFSYDVKMKEKGDIPEGYSVSREKKERFSLILESASTNQTSMYLCASSLGGQGRQPQHFGDGTRLSIL.

This chain links TRBV15 with TRBJ1-4; no clear D gene. Looked up from germline, CDR1 is LNHNV and CDR2 is YYDKDF (reference sequence). There are 16 residues in the CDR3. Trimming took off 0 bases at V and 0 bases at J, with 8 bases between the two ends. CDR3 loop: CATSRDYPSTNEKLFF. The CDR3, as DNA: TGTGCCACCAGCAGAGATTACCCGTCAACTAATGAAAAACTGTTTTTT.

The chain links TRBV27 to TRBJ2-6, with D uncertain. The CDR3 spans 16 residues. Deletions cut 5 bases from V and 0 bases from J, with 11 bases between. Germline V gene data show CDR1 as MNHEY and CDR2 as SMNVEV (reference sequence). The CDR3 nucleotides read TGTGCCAGCAGTATTAGACACAACTCTGGGGCCAACGTCCTGACTTTC. It specifies CASSIRHNSGANVLTF.

V and J are TRBV27 and TRBJ1-2, with D perhaps TRBD1 (5 bases). With 6 bases removed from V and 0 bases from J, the gap between germline ends came to 14 bases. The CDR3 is 15 amino acids. Germline values: CDR1 MNHEY, CDR2 SMNVEV (reference sequence). The CDR3 bases are TGTGCCAGCAGAGACCGAGGGGCTGCTAACTATGGCTACACCTTC. Its protein product is CASRDRGAANYGYTF.

CDR3 protein: CASSAFPGDRVDYTF. Here the CDR3 DNA reads TGTGCCAGCAGTGCATTCCCGGGGGACAGGGTCGACTACACCTTC. V gene TRBV6-1 combines with J gene TRBJ1-2; 9 nucleotides agree with TRBD1. This CDR3 region has 15 residues. Trimming took 4 bases from V and 10 from J; bases not matched to a gene: 13. Germline CDR1 is MNHNS and CDR2 is SASEGT.

This clone was detected only once. The chain has TRBV28 and TRBJ1-4; D possibly corresponds to TRBD1 (5 bases). Looked up from germline, CDR1 is MDHEN and CDR2 is SYDVKM. This CDR3 is 14 amino acids long. The V gene lost 8 bases and the J gene lost 5 bases, with 15 bases spanning the gap. CDR3 residues: CASVGVGGNEKLFF. In DNA, the CDR3 is TGTGCCAGCGTAGGGGTTGGTGGGAATGAAAAACTGTTTTTT.

The table lists this clone with a count of one. This rearrangement joins TRBV5-4 to TRBJ2-7, with D possibly TRBD1 on 7 matching bases. Per germline, CDR1 SGHNT and CDR2 YYREEE (reference sequence). The CDR3 length is 15 residues. The ends were cut back, 3 bases at V and 0 bases at J, with 13 bases in the middle. CDR3 in amino acids: CASSSRGDSSYEQYF. CDR3 DNA sequence: TGTGCCAGCAGCTCTCGCGGGGACAGCTCCTACGAGCAGTACTTC.

The DNA for the CDR3 is TGTGCCAGCTCACCATACGACAGACCTAATGAAAAACTGTTTTTT. This codes for CASSPYDRPNEKLFF. The chain joins TRBV18 to TRBJ1-4; TRBD1 is a possible D gene (5 bases). V lost 2 bases and J 3 bases, leaving 10 bases between the germline ends. The length of the CDR3 is 15 residues. CDR1 and CDR2 from the germline V gene are KGHSH and LQKENI.

A note on this clone: Other DNA sequences of this sample code for an identical CDR3. The CDR3 region is CASSLGQVNTEAFF. DNA of the CDR3: TGTGCCAGCAGCTTAGGCCAGGTGAACACTGAAGCTTTCTTT. V gene TRBV7-6 combines with J gene TRBJ1-1; D unclear. V was clipped by 1 base and J by 0 bases, with 6 bases between them. Germline V CDR1 and CDR2: SGHVS, FNYEAQ. This CDR3 contains 14 residues.

The chain combines TRBV10-3 with TRBJ1-5; D not certain. CDR3 size: 14 residues. Per germline, CDR1 ENHRY and CDR2 SYGVKD. The V and J ends lost 1 base and 3 bases respectively, with 7 bases between them. In nucleotides, the CDR3 is TGTGCCATCAGTGAGTTCCCCGCCAATCAGCCCCAGCATTTT. Protein: CAISEFPANQPQHF.